The rows below give T cell receptor beta chains drawn from one sample of a study of shared clonotypes between healthy human individuals. The protocol was immunoSEQ multiplex PCR, while the TCRdb copy is restricted to in-frame clones and leaves out a portion. This table holds about 1 million clones, more than 65% found once. Sequenced sample: memory CD4+ T cells sorted from blood. These receptors came from a man in his late teens or twenties in good health. Each CDR3 is given with its conserved first and last residue. A D gene is named only where the DNA matches it firmly. Clone size is stated in some rows and not others, as once, few, many or a class when expanded.

j_call cdr3_length v_call clone_size d_call cdr3_nt cdr3_aa
TRBJ1-1 14 TRBV9 - - TGTGCCAGCAGCGTAGTGGGCCAGAACACTGAAGCTTTCTTT CASSVVGQNTEAFF
TRBJ1-2 11 TRBV6-5 - TRBD1 TGTGCCAGCACCCAGGGGGGTCCCTACACCTTC CASTQGGPYTF
TRBJ2-6 17 TRBV10-3 - TRBD2 TGTGCCATCAGTTCCCTAGCGGAGCCCTCTGGGGCCAACGTCCTGACTTTC CAISSLAEPSGANVLTF
TRBJ2-5 14 TRBV7-9 - TRBD2 TGTGCCAGCAGCCTCGGTAGCGGGAAAGAGACCCAGTACTTC CASSLGSGKETQYF
TRBJ2-1 15 TRBV10-3 - TRBD2 TGTGCCATCAGTGATCTAGCGGGAGTAAGCAATGAGCAGTTCTTC CAISDLAGVSNEQFF
TRBJ2-1 16 TRBV5-1 few TRBD2 TGCGCCAGCAGCTTATTAGGCCTAGCGGGAGGTCATGAGCAGTTCTTC CASSLLGLAGGHEQFF
TRBJ2-1 17 TRBV19 once TRBD1 TGTGCCAGTAGTATAAGGACAGGGGGCTCCCAACGCAATGAGCAGTTCTTC CASSIRTGGSQRNEQFF
TRBJ2-2 15 TRBV30 - - TGTACTGGAGGGGTTGGGTCGAAAGGTTCCGGGGAGCTGTTTTTT CTGGVGSKGSGELFF
TRBJ2-7 14 TRBV7-9 - TRBD1 TGTGCCAGCAGCCCCTGGGGACAGCCCTACGAGCAGTACTTC CASSPWGQPYEQYF
TRBJ1-2 13 TRBV5-1 - - TGCGCCAGCAGCTTGCCGGGGCTCGGTGGCTACACCTTC CASSLPGLGGYTF
TRBJ2-7 14 TRBV27 - - TGTGCCATCAACCCTACAGGGACGGGTGACGAGCAGTACTTC CAINPTGTGDEQYF
TRBJ2-7 14 TRBV2 few - TGTGCCAGCAGTAACGTCCTATTCTCCTACGAGCAGTACTTC CASSNVLFSYEQYF
TRBJ2-6 14 TRBV6-1 - - TGTGCCAGCAGGGACCTCTCTGGGGCCAACGTCCTGACTTTC CASRDLSGANVLTF
TRBJ1-5 15 TRBV4-1 few TRBD1 TGCGCCAGCAGCCAAGAACGGACAGGGCCCCAGCCCCAGCATTTT CASSQERTGPQPQHF
TRBJ2-2 15 TRBV7-2 - - TGTGCCAGCAGCTTAGTCAGCGGCTACACCGGGGAGCTGTTTTTT CASSLVSGYTGELFF
TRBJ1-1 15 TRBV10-3 few - TGTGCCATCAGTGAGTCATCGGGGGCTAACACTGAAGCTTTCTTT CAISESSGANTEAFF
TRBJ1-2 15 TRBV28 - TRBD1 TGTGCCATCTACGGACAGGTTCTAGCTAACTATGGCTACACCTTC CAIYGQVLANYGYTF
TRBJ1-3 17 TRBV6-1 - - TGTGCCAGCAGTGAAGCAATGGGATCCCTCTCTGGAAACACCATATATTTT CASSEAMGSLSGNTIYF
TRBJ2-7 15 TRBV2 many TRBD1 TGTGCCAGCAGTGGGGGGACAGGGAGGGCCTACGAGCAGTACTTC CASSGGTGRAYEQYF
TRBJ1-1 14 TRBV2 many TRBD1 TGTGCCAGCAGTGGCGGGACAGGGAACACTGAAGCTTTCTTT CASSGGTGNTEAFF
TRBJ2-7 12 TRBV6-5 once - TGTGCCAGCAGTCAGCAAGGGGGCGAGCAGTACTTC CASSQQGGEQYF
TRBJ1-4 15 TRBV9 - TRBD1 TGTGCCAGCAGCGGGGGACAGGGGGCAGGTGAAAAACTGTTTTTT CASSGGQGAGEKLFF
TRBJ1-3 12 TRBV10-1 - - TGCGCCAGAGGGACGGACGGAAACACCATATATTTT CARGTDGNTIYF
TRBJ2-5 15 TRBV7-2 once - TGTGCCAGCAGCTTCCAGTCCCTTCACCAAGAGACCCAGTACTTC CASSFQSLHQETQYF
TRBJ2-2 14 TRBV30 once TRBD1 TGTGCCGGAAGCTCCAGGGGGATCTTCCGGGAGCTGTTTTTT CAGSSRGIFRELFF
TRBJ2-2 17 TRBV18 - TRBD2 TGTGCCAGCTCACCACCGGGACTAGCGGGAGGAACCGGGGAGCTGTTTTTT CASSPPGLAGGTGELFF
TRBJ2-5 16 TRBV28 - TRBD2 TGTGCCAGCAGGCTGACTAGCGGGGGTAACCAAGAGACCCAGTACTTC CASRLTSGGNQETQYF
TRBJ1-6 15 TRBV5-1 - TRBD1 TGCGCCAGCAGCAGGCAGACAGGGGAGAATTCACCCCTCCACTTT CASSRQTGENSPLHF
TRBJ2-3 13 TRBV11-2 - - TGTGCCAGCAGCCGAAGGAGCACAGATACGCAGTATTTT CASSRRSTDTQYF
TRBJ2-7 15 TRBV5-4 once TRBD1 TGTGCCAGCAGCTTGGCCGGACAGGGGATCTACGAGCAGTACTTC CASSLAGQGIYEQYF
TRBJ2-7 13 TRBV11-2 - - TGTGCCAGCAGCCTTAGCGGCCCCTACGAGCAGTACTTC CASSLSGPYEQYF
TRBJ2-1 15 TRBV7-6 - - TGTGCCAGCAGCTTAGGAGGAGGCTCCTACAATGAGCAGTTCTTC CASSLGGGSYNEQFF
TRBJ2-5 14 TRBV9 - - TGTGCCAGCAGCGTAGATGGGAGGTGGGAGACCCAGTACTTC CASSVDGRWETQYF
TRBJ1-2 14 TRBV6-5 - - TGTGCCAGCAGTTACTCCGGAGAGCACTATGGCTACACCTTC CASSYSGEHYGYTF
TRBJ2-7 12 TRBV18 - - TGTGCCAGCTCACCCATGGCTTCCGAGCAGTACTTC CASSPMASEQYF
TRBJ2-3 18 TRBV4-2 once TRBD2 TGTGCCAGCAGCCAAGGACTAGCGGGGGGGCTCGGGGCAGATACGCAGTATTTT CASSQGLAGGLGADTQYF
TRBJ1-2 14 TRBV4-1 - TRBD1 TGCGCCAGCAGCCAGCCAGGGGGCAGGTATGGCTACACCTTC CASSQPGGRYGYTF
TRBJ2-3 16 TRBV7-2 - - TGTGCCAGCAGCCCCTCCGTAGCTAAAGGGGCCAATACGCAGTATTTT CASSPSVAKGANTQYF
TRBJ2-1 17 TRBV27 - - TGTGCCAGCAGTTTGGGCGGGAAAGTTCTCGGATTCGATGAGCAGTTCTTC CASSLGGKVLGFDEQFF
TRBJ2-5 14 TRBV2 few TRBD2 TGTGCCAGCAGTGTGCCTAGCGGATCGGGGACCCAGTACTTC CASSVPSGSGTQYF
TRBJ2-1 15 TRBV7-2 few TRBD1 TGTGCCAGCAGCTTAGCACAGGGGTCCTACAATGAGCAGTTCTTC CASSLAQGSYNEQFF
TRBJ2-2 13 TRBV6-5 - - TGTGCCAGCCGACCCCTGAACACCGGGGAGCTGTTTTTT CASRPLNTGELFF
TRBJ2-1 14 TRBV25-1 - - TGTGCCAGCGGGTATCGGGGCATATACAATGAGCAGTTCTTC CASGYRGIYNEQFF
TRBJ1-2 15 TRBV2 - - TGTGCCAGCAGACCCGTGGGCACTCCTAACTATGGCTACACCTTC CASRPVGTPNYGYTF
TRBJ1-2 14 TRBV30 once - TGTGCCTCCCCGGGCCCTAAATATAACTATGGCTACACCTTC CASPGPKYNYGYTF
TRBJ2-5 18 TRBV7-7 few TRBD1 TGTGCTAGCAGAATTCTTGGTTATACGACAGGGGGCCAAGAGACCCAGTACTTC CASRILGYTTGGQETQYF
TRBJ2-3 16 TRBV2 - TRBD2 TGTGCCAGCAGTGCTAGGACTAGCGGGGGCACAGATACGCAGTATTTT CASSARTSGGTDTQYF
TRBJ1-6 16 TRBV7-2 - - TGTGCCAGCAGCTCACAAGTGGGCTCCTATAATTCACCCCTCCACTTT CASSSQVGSYNSPLHF
TRBJ2-3 15 TRBV7-9 - TRBD2 TGTGCCAGCAGACAGGGACTAGCGTCCACAGATACGCAGTATTTT CASRQGLASTDTQYF
TRBJ2-7 12 TRBV7-2 - - TGTGCCAGCAGCCCTGATCTCTACGAGCAGTACTTC CASSPDLYEQYF
TRBJ2-1 11 TRBV7-9 - - TGTGCCAGCAGCCAGGGTGATGAGCAGTTCTTC CASSQGDEQFF
TRBJ2-7 15 TRBV5-6 - TRBD1 TGTGCCAGCAGCCCTACAGGGGGTAGTTCCTACGAGCAGTACTTC CASSPTGGSSYEQYF
TRBJ1-1 16 TRBV18 - - TGTGCCAGCTCACCCCGAATGTCCGCCACTGACACTGAAGCTTTCTTT CASSPRMSATDTEAFF
TRBJ1-1 14 TRBV2 - TRBD1 TGTGCCAGCAGTGAAACAGGGGCGAACACTGAAGCTTTCTTT CASSETGANTEAFF
TRBJ1-2 13 TRBV28 - - TGTGCCAGCAGTTTGGTTAGGGGCCATGGCTACACCTTC CASSLVRGHGYTF
TRBJ2-4 14 TRBV9 many - TGTGCCAGCAGCCCACGGACAGGGAGGGACATTCAGTACTTC CASSPRTGRDIQYF
TRBJ2-1 16 TRBV5-1 many TRBD2 TGCGCCAGCAGCTTGGGGAGCGGGAGGGCCAGGAATGAGCAGTTCTTC CASSLGSGRARNEQFF
TRBJ1-4 13 TRBV6-1 once - TGTGCCAGCAGTCGGGGGATCGATGAAAAACTGTTTTTT CASSRGIDEKLFF
TRBJ1-6 14 TRBV7-9 - - TGTGCCAGCAGCTCCGACAGGACAAATTCACCCCTCCACTTT CASSSDRTNSPLHF
TRBJ2-2 14 TRBV4-2 once - TGTGCCAGCAGCCAGACCGGGACCCCCGGGGAGCTGTTTTTT CASSQTGTPGELFF